Listed here are 14 T cell receptor beta chains from one sample, sequenced in a study of response to subunit inactivated influenza vaccine. TCRdb redid the calling of the RT-PCR reads with MiXCR, one entry per CDR3 protein. The data hold a few hundred thousand distinct CDR3 sequences, with approximately 9.9% observed a single time. Sequencing used PBMCs from blood, obtained about 40 days after vaccination. All receptors come from a man aged 45-60 years who received an inactivated influenza vaccine.

This clonotype was seen more than once but under ten times. This chain uses TRBV7-6 with TRBJ2-3; 9 positions agree with TRBD1. Per the germline V gene, CDR1 is SGHVS and CDR2 is FNYEAQ. The CDR3 spans 14 residues. The junction had 3 bases not matched to a gene; V was cut back by 8 bases and J by 0 bases. The CDR3 is CASGGQGSTDTQYF. The CDR3 DNA reads as TGTGCCAGCGGGGGACAGGGAAGCACAGATACGCAGTATTTT. Complete variable domain (other parts from reference TRBV7-6 and TRBJ2-3): GAGVSQSPRYKVTKRGQDVALRCDPISGHVSLYWYRQALGQGPEFLTYFNYEAQQDKSGLPNDRFSAERPEGSISTLTIQRTEQRDSAMYRCASGGQGSTDTQYFGPGTRLTVL.

This chain joins TRBV20-1 and TRBJ2-7; 9 nucleotides agree with TRBD2. Germline CDR1 is DFQATT and CDR2 is SNEGSKA (reference sequence). This CDR3 has 18 amino acids. Unmatched junction bases numbered 15, after V lost 2 bases and J lost 1 base. In DNA, the CDR3 is TGCAGTGCTAGATCCGAGGGCAGCGGGGGGTCACTTTCCTACGAGCAGTACTTC. Amino acid sequence: CSARSEGSGGSLSYEQYF.

This clonotype was seen many times. This rearrangement joins TRBV4-3 to TRBJ1-1; D call uncertain. Trimming cost V 0 bases and J 2 bases, with 7 bases left between them. From germline, CDR1 is LGHNA and CDR2 YSLEER. The CDR3 runs 14 residues. DNA of the CDR3: TGCGCCAGCAGCCAAGATAGGGCAAACACTGAAGCTTTCTTT. Translating gives CASSQDRANTEAFF.

This clonotype has only a few counts. This chain uses TRBV7-6 with TRBJ2-5; no clear D. The CDR3 has 13 residues. Between the trimmed V and J ends, which lost 1 base and 7 bases, there was a span of 10 bases. Germline values: CDR1 SGHVS, CDR2 FNYEAQ. The DNA of the CDR3 is TGTGCCAGCAGCTTAGAATCTTGGGGGACCCAGTACTTC. Protein: CASSLESWGTQYF.

This clonotype was recorded a few times. CDR3 loop: CASSQLNSGSEQYF. The CDR3 DNA sequence: TGCGCCAGCAGCCAACTGAATAGCGGGAGCGAGCAGTACTTC. The chain couples TRBV4-3 to TRBJ2-7; 9 bases align to TRBD2. Germline CDR1 LGHNA, CDR2 YSLEER. The CDR3 has 14 residues. Trimming at V came to 2 bases and at J to 6 bases, leaving 5 bases not matched to a gene.

This clonotype has ten or more counts. The gene calls are TRBV3-1 and TRBJ2-7, with TRBD1 as a possible D gene (5 bases). Deletions cut 4 bases from V and 4 bases from J, with 14 bases between. There are 14 residues in the CDR3. Per germline, CDR1 LGHDT and CDR2 YNNKEL (reference sequence). DNA for the CDR3: TGTGCCAGCAGCCTCGGACCTGACAGATACGAGCAGTACTTC. Its protein product is CASSLGPDRYEQYF.

This clonotype was found many times. The gene calls are TRBV5-1 and TRBJ1-3, with D unresolved. This CDR3 spans 14 amino acids. From germline, CDR1 is SGHRS and CDR2 YFSETQ. Trimming took off 0 bases at V and 7 bases at J, with 11 bases between the two ends. Written as DNA, the CDR3 is TGCGCCAGCAGCTTGGACGTCGAGGGCAACACCATATATTTT. Amino acid sequence: CASSLDVEGNTIYF.

Ten or more counts support this clonotype. V gene TRBV29-1 combines with J gene TRBJ2-7; TRBD1 matches 10 bases. Germline V gene lookup returns CDR1 SQVTM and CDR2 ANQGSEA. V shed 7 bases, J shed 3 bases, and the junction held 9 bases outside the gene matches. The CDR3 length is 14 residues. CDR3 protein: CSARQGAENYEQYF. CDR3 bases: TGCAGCGCAAGACAGGGGGCGGAAAACTACGAGCAGTACTTC.

The chain recombines TRBV7-9 with TRBJ1-4; 7 bases are a match to TRBD1. The CDR3 totals 15 residues. Germline V CDR1 and CDR2: SEHNR, FQNEAQ (reference sequence). V lost 4 bases to trimming and J lost 8 bases; unmatched junction nucleotides: 10. The CDR3 region has the DNA TGTGCCAGCAGCTCCAGAGAGGGGGCAGGAGAAAAACTGTTTTTT. The encoded protein is CASSSREGAGEKLFF.

This clonotype turned up a few times. The chain recombines TRBV20-1 with TRBJ2-7; D is possibly TRBD2 (8 bases). The length of the CDR3 is 15 residues. V was shortened by 5 bases and J by 1 base, with 18 bases between the two germline ends. Germline V gene sequence: CDR1 DFQATT, CDR2 SNEGSKA (reference sequence). CDR3 amino acids: CSAGGLVTGSYEQYF. The DNA of the CDR3 is TGCAGTGCTGGGGGACTAGTGACAGGGTCCTACGAGCAGTACTTC.

This clonotype has a handful of counts. The genes are TRBV4-2 and TRBJ2-7; the match to TRBD1 covers 7 bases. The germline V gene has CDR1 LGHNA and CDR2 YNFKEQ. Unmatched junction bases numbered 9, after V lost 4 bases and J lost 0 bases. The CDR3 spans 16 residues. CDR3 in amino acids: CASSLYLRDSSYEQYF. CDR3 DNA sequence: TGTGCCAGCAGCCTCTATCTTCGGGACAGCTCCTACGAGCAGTACTTC.

Ten or more counts support this clonotype. The V and J genes are TRBV6-1 and TRBJ1-5; the D is unclear. Trimming removed 10 bases at V and 0 bases at J, with 10 bases between. This CDR3 spans 13 amino acids. Per the germline V gene, CDR1 is MNHNS and CDR2 is SASEGT. The chain's CDR3 is CATRRSSNQPQHF. CDR3 in DNA: TGTGCCACTCGGCGGAGTAGCAATCAGCCCCAGCATTTT.

This clonotype has more than one count but fewer than ten. This rearrangement joins TRBV20-1 to TRBJ2-1; 9 nucleotides agree with TRBD2. The trim removed 4 bases at V and 4 bases at J, leaving 8 bases unmatched. The CDR3 has 15 amino acids. Germline loops: CDR1 DFQATT, CDR2 SNEGSKA (reference sequence). CDR3 bases: TGCAGTGCTACAAGTCTAGCGGGAAGATACAATGAGCAGTTCTTC. This codes for CSATSLAGRYNEQFF.

In its sample, this clonotype was seen many times. The CDR3 spells CASSQRHGYTGELFF. CDR3 nucleotide sequence: TGTGCCAGCAGCCAGCGTCACGGTTACACCGGGGAGCTGTTTTTT. The V call is TRBV7-2, the J call TRBJ2-2; no firm D call. V lost 5 bases and J lost 3, with 13 bases in between. This CDR3 is 15 amino acids long. Germline CDR1 is SGHTA and CDR2 is FQGNSA.